These 7 T cell receptor beta chains were all obtained from the same sample, sequenced in a study of T cells after yellow fever vaccination. TCRdb fed the 5' RACE reads into MiXCR, producing one record per CDR3 protein. The table has about 69,000 distinct CDR3 sequences, about 6% seen once. Sequencing was performed on CD4+ T cells sorted from PBMCs, taken less than 18 days after the first yellow fever vaccination. The receptor source for this set is a man between 18 and 35 years old who received the YFV17D yellow fever vaccine.

This clonotype occurred many times. In DNA, the CDR3 is TGTGCCAGCTCACCGGCGACAGGGTCCGGGGAGACCCAGTACTTC. Amino acids: CASSPATGSGETQYF. The chain employs TRBV18 and TRBJ2-5, with 7 positions matching TRBD1. Germline CDR1 and CDR2: KGHSH and LQKENI. This CDR3 spans 15 amino acids. Losses at the gene ends were 3 bases for V and 5 bases for J; bases not matched to a gene: 9. Combining the CDR3 with reference TRBV18 and TRBJ2-5 gives the whole variable domain NAGVMQNPRHLVRRRGQEARLRCSPMKGHSHVYWYRQLPEEGLKFMVYLQKENIIDESGMPKERFSAEFPKEGPSILRIQQVVRGDSAAYFCASSPATGSGETQYFGPGTRLLVL.

This clonotype showed up many times. The gene calls are TRBV12-3 or TRBV12-4 and TRBJ1-2; TRBD1 might be the D (5 bases). V was pared by 6 bases and J by 3 bases, with 26 bases between. CDR3 length: 18 residues. The CDR3 region has the DNA TGTGCCAGCAGCAGTTACCGGGACGAGGGACTCGAGCACTATGGCTACACCTTC. Protein: CASSSYRDEGLEHYGYTF.

The sample holds many counts of this clonotype. This chain joins TRBV6-1 and TRBJ2-1, with 13 bases fitting TRBD2. The CDR3 extends over 16 amino acids. Germline lookup yields CDR1 MNHNS and CDR2 SASEGT. The trim removed 5 bases at V and 6 bases at J, leaving 7 bases unmatched. The CDR3 here is CASSRRGLAGSNEQFF. The CDR3 DNA is TGTGCCAGCAGTCGCCGGGGACTAGCGGGATCCAATGAGCAGTTCTTC.

This clonotype was seen ten or more times. The J gene is TRBJ1-1, the V gene TRBV5-6, with no clear D. The V gene lost 5 bases and the J gene lost 0 bases, with 8 bases spanning the gap. Germline V lookup: CDR1 SGHDT, CDR2 YYEEEE. The CDR3 is 13 residues long. This chain's CDR3 is CASRLTMNTEAFF. The CDR3 region has the DNA TGTGCCAGCAGGTTAACCATGAACACTGAAGCTTTCTTT.

This clonotype was seen at least ten times. The J gene is TRBJ1-1, the V gene TRBV20-1; the match to TRBD1 covers 8 bases. V lost 6 bases and J lost 1; bases outside the gene matches: 4. This CDR3 comprises 13 residues. Germline V gene sequence: CDR1 DFQATT, CDR2 SNEGSKA (reference sequence). The CDR3 spells CSALTGGNTEAFF. The CDR3 bases are TGCAGTGCACTTACAGGGGGGAACACTGAAGCTTTCTTT.

In its sample, this clonotype was seen many times. The chain links TRBV2 to TRBJ2-7; no firm D call. Trimming removed 3 bases at V and 4 bases at J, with 7 bases between. This CDR3 is 12 amino acids long. Germline values: CDR1 SNHLY, CDR2 FYNNEI. Written as DNA, the CDR3 is TGTGCCAGCAGTGAGGACCGTTACGAGCAGTACTTC. It specifies CASSEDRYEQYF.

This clonotype was detected many times. CDR3 in amino acids: CASSLKPGGLYEQYV. The CDR3 DNA reads as TGCGCCAGCAGCTTGAAGCCAGGGGGTCTCTACGAGCAGTACGTC. The chain couples TRBV5-1 to TRBJ2-7; TRBD1 aligns across 7 bases. The CDR3 runs to 15 residues. V gave up 1 base and J gave up 3 bases; unmatched junction bases: 7. Germline V gives CDR1 SGHRS, CDR2 YFSETQ.